Following are 24 T cell receptor beta chains from one sample sequenced in a study of CD8 T cells in Susac syndrome (dated by TCRdb to between 2018 and 2021). The library was produced with the immunoSEQ multiplex PCR assay. RNA was extracted using the RNeasy kit, and about 0.5 to 1 ug of the RNA was reverse transcribed with random hexamers. The public reads were run again by TCRdb, first through fastp at Q25 and then through MiXCR, and only productive beta chains were kept. Entries are consolidated by CDR3 protein sequence, retaining the most common genes and DNA. The table for this sample lists about 300,000 distinct CDR3 sequences; 80% to 90% of them were counted only once. Of the sample, over 0.09% falls within the top ten clones. Sequenced input: CD8+ T cells from PBMCs. These receptors originate from a human donor with multiple sclerosis.

This sequence joins TRBV6-5 and TRBJ2-1; D is ambiguous. The germline V and J ends were trimmed by 4 bases and 9 bases, with 25 bases remaining between them. From germline, CDR1 is MNHEY and CDR2 SVGAGI. The CDR3 extends over 17 amino acids. The CDR3 loop reads CASSSTDPGPRPSEQFF. The CDR3 DNA sequence: TGTGCCAGCAGTTCCACAGACCCGGGCCCTCGTCCCAGTGAGCAGTTCTTC.

This clonotype occurred a few times. The chain employs TRBV28 and TRBJ2-7, with TRBD2 matching over 7 bases. The CDR3 has 16 amino acids. Germline V gene lookup returns CDR1 MDHEN and CDR2 SYDVKM. V lost 5 bases and J lost 0; bases outside the gene matches: 10. The CDR3: CASSAPLASFSYEQYF. The CDR3 region has the DNA TGTGCCAGCAGTGCTCCACTAGCGTCATTCTCCTACGAGCAGTACTTC. Variable domain in full (rest from reference TRBV28 and TRBJ2-7): DVKVTQSSRYLVKRTGEKVFLECVQDMDHENMFWYRQDPGLGLRLIYFSYDVKMKEKGDIPEGYSVSREKKERFSLILESASTNQTSMYLCASSAPLASFSYEQYFGPGTRLTVT.

The chain links TRBV7-9 to TRBJ2-7, with 9 bases fitting TRBD1. The J segment lost 7 bases and the V segment lost 5 bases, leaving 9 bases of the junction unmatched. This CDR3 spans 14 amino acids. Germline V gene lookup returns CDR1 SEHNR and CDR2 FQNEAQ (reference sequence). This CDR3 is CASSLDRGIVEQYF. DNA for the CDR3: TGTGCCAGCAGCCTGGACAGGGGTATAGTAGAGCAGTACTTC.

The rearrangement joins TRBV30 to TRBJ1-3, with 7 bases matching TRBD1. Per germline, CDR1 GTSNPN and CDR2 SVGIG (reference sequence). The CDR3 length is 17 residues. V lost 3 bases to trimming and J lost 2 bases; unmatched junction nucleotides: 13. The CDR3 DNA is TGTGCCTGGAGGATAGAAGCCAGGGGGATGGCTGGAAACACCATATATTTT. It codes for CAWRIEARGMAGNTIYF.

DNA for the CDR3: TGCAGCGTGCTCATCCGGAGGGGGGATGGCTACACCTTC. This translates into CSVLIRRGDGYTF. The chain recombines TRBV29-1 with TRBJ1-2, with D possibly matching TRBD1 (6 bases). CDR1 is SQVTM, CDR2 ANQGSEA, per germline. V shed 6 bases and J shed 6 bases, with 17 bases lying between them. The CDR3 is 13 residues long.

The chain employs TRBV10-2 and TRBJ1-5, with a weak D call TRBD1 (6 bases). From germline, CDR1 is WSHSY and CDR2 SAAADI. The CDR3 spans 15 residues. Trimming shortened V by 3 bases and J by 7 bases, and 16 bases separated the two germline ends. CDR3 protein: CASSEGRGYGQPQHF. CDR3 DNA: TGCGCCAGCAGTGAAGGCAGGGGCTATGGGCAGCCCCAGCATTTT.

J is TRBJ2-5 and V is TRBV12-3 or TRBV12-4; 10 bases are a match to TRBD2. V lost 4 bases to trimming and J lost 4 bases; unmatched junction nucleotides: 6. The CDR3 totals 15 residues. The CDR3 here is CASSSPAGGRETQYF. CDR3 coding DNA: TGTGCCAGCAGTTCCCCAGCGGGAGGGCGAGAGACCCAGTACTTC.

This clonotype was picked up a small number of times. The germline gene is not matched at one end of the junction; a read error may be the cause. The chain recombines TRBV7-7 with TRBJ2-5; D remains ambiguous. Per the germline V gene, CDR1 is SSHAT and CDR2 is FNYEAQ (reference sequence). This CDR3 is built from 12 residues. CDR3 protein: CASSLNGETQYF. CDR3 nucleotides: TGTGCTAGCAGCTTAAATGGAGAGACCCAGTACTTC. The full variable domain, its missing parts supplied by reference TRBV7-7 and TRBJ2-5, is GAGVSQSPRYKVTKRGQDVTLRCDPISSHATLYWYQQALGQGPEFLTYFNYEAQPDKSGLPSDRFSAERPEGSISTLTIQRTEQRDSAMYRCASSLNGETQYFGPGTRLLVL.

A single count supports this clonotype. The chain carries TRBV9 and TRBJ2-7; 8 nucleotides align to TRBD2. From germline, CDR1 is SGDLS and CDR2 YYNGEE. The length of the CDR3 is 15 residues. V lost 0 bases to trimming and J lost 1 base; unmatched junction nucleotides: 3. This CDR3 reads CASSVEASGSYEQYF. CDR3 bases: TGTGCCAGCAGCGTAGAGGCTAGCGGGTCCTACGAGCAGTACTTC.

This clonotype was observed a handful of times. The chain carries TRBV6-1 and TRBJ1-5; weak D call: TRBD1 (6 bases). V was pared by 2 bases and J by 0 bases, with 11 bases between. From germline, CDR1 is MNHNS and CDR2 SASEGT. This CDR3 has 16 amino acids. The CDR3 coding sequence is TGTGCCAGCAGTGAACCCAACAGGGATAGCAATCAGCCCCAGCATTTT. It is translated as CASSEPNRDSNQPQHF.

The gene calls are TRBV27 and TRBJ1-6; no firm D call. The CDR3 covers 13 residues. V shed 7 bases and J shed 17 bases, with 21 bases lying between them. CDR1 and CDR2 from the germline V gene are MNHEY and SMNVEV (reference sequence). In DNA, the CDR3 is TGTGCCAGCACCCCAGGAGGCGGGCAGCCCGTCCACTTT. Protein: CASTPGGGQPVHF.

The CDR3 region has the DNA TGTGCCAGCAGCGTAGGAAGCATGTCGGGGTACGAGCAGTACTTC. It translates to CASSVGSMSGYEQYF. The rearrangement links TRBV9 to TRBJ2-7; D possibly corresponds to TRBD2 (5 bases). The V gene lost 0 bases and the J gene lost 4 bases, with 14 bases spanning the gap. This CDR3 spans 15 amino acids. The germline V gene encodes CDR1 SGDLS and CDR2 YYNGEE.

The chain recombines TRBV2 with TRBJ1-2, with D possibly TRBD1 on 5 matching bases. The V gene's germline CDR1 is SNHLY and CDR2 FYNNEI. The CDR3 is made up of 12 amino acids. Trimming removed 6 bases from V and 8 bases from J, with 13 bases in between. The CDR3 DNA follows: TGTGCCAGCAGGGTCCGGGACCAGGGCTACACCTTC. It is translated as CASRVRDQGYTF.

The chain carries TRBV7-9 and TRBJ2-1; no clear D. The CDR3 runs 14 residues. Germline CDR1 is SEHNR and CDR2 is FQNEAQ (reference sequence). V lost 4 bases and J lost 6, with 13 bases in between. DNA for the CDR3: TGTGCCAGCAGCTCCCCCCTGATGTCCAATGAGCAGTTCTTC. Residues: CASSSPLMSNEQFF.

The chain recombines TRBV5-1 with TRBJ2-1; D is ambiguous. CDR1 and CDR2 (germline): SGHRS, YFSETQ. Trimming removed 1 base from V and 6 bases from J, with 11 bases in between. The CDR3 totals 14 residues. The CDR3 sequence is CASSLSEASNEQFF. CDR3 in DNA: TGCGCCAGCAGCTTGTCCGAGGCCAGCAATGAGCAGTTCTTC.

This CDR3 is CASSDVGTGSYEQYF. CDR3 coding DNA: TGTGCCAGCAGCGACGTCGGGACAGGGAGCTACGAGCAGTACTTC. This chain joins TRBV27 and TRBJ2-7; 9 bases fit TRBD1. Germline V lookup: CDR1 MNHEY, CDR2 SMNVEV (reference sequence). J was trimmed by 3 bases and V by 6 bases; bases with no gene match: 9. The length of the CDR3 is 15 residues.

The chain carries TRBV12-3 or TRBV12-4 and TRBJ1-4; unclear D gene. V dropped 0 bases and J dropped 8 bases, with 19 bases sitting between them. The CDR3 covers 17 residues. For the CDR3, the DNA is TGTGCCAGCAGTTTAGCCTCGTGGGTCCAGGAGGGCGAAAAACTGTTTTTT. Its translation is CASSLASWVQEGEKLFF.

J is TRBJ2-1 and V is TRBV7-9; 9 positions agree with TRBD2. Germline lookup yields CDR1 SEHNR and CDR2 FQNEAQ (reference sequence). This CDR3 comprises 16 residues. V lost 5 bases to trimming and J lost 2 bases; unmatched junction nucleotides: 7. CDR3 DNA: TGTGCCAGCAGCAGCTCTAGCGGGAACCCCTACAATGAGCAGTTCTTC. This sequence encodes CASSSSSGNPYNEQFF.

The chain carries TRBV28 and TRBJ1-1; the D gene is possibly TRBD1 (6 bases). V was pared by 6 bases and J by 0 bases, with 14 bases between. Germline CDR1 reads MDHEN; CDR2 reads SYDVKM. This CDR3 spans 15 amino acids. CDR3 nucleotides: TGTGCCAGCAGCTCCCTCAGGGGTATGAACACTGAAGCTTTCTTT. This codes for CASSSLRGMNTEAFF.

The chain recombines TRBV20-1 with TRBJ2-1; 13 bases are a match to TRBD2. V was pared by 3 bases and J by 3 bases, with 2 bases of the junction left unmatched. CDR3 size: 15 residues. CDR1 is DFQATT and CDR2 is SNEGSKA in the germline V gene (reference sequence). CDR3 sequence reads: CSARRTSGSYNEQFF. The CDR3 nucleotides read TGCAGTGCTAGGAGGACTAGCGGGAGCTACAATGAGCAGTTCTTC.

The gene calls are TRBV12-3 or TRBV12-4 and TRBJ2-7, with no clear D. The V end was cut by 2 bases, the J end by 3 bases, with 8 bases between. The CDR3 is 13 residues long. Written as DNA, the CDR3 is TGTGCCAGCAGTTTACAGGAAATCTACGAGCAGTACTTC. Translation gives CASSLQEIYEQYF.

The DNA of the CDR3 is TGTGCCAGCACCTCGAAGGGGGGAAACCTAGCGGGAGGTACCGGGGAGCTGTTTTTT. Protein: CASTSKGGNLAGGTGELFF. V and J are TRBV7-9 and TRBJ2-2, with 11 nucleotides matching TRBD2. Germline trimming cut 7 bases from V and 5 bases from J; bases unmatched to any gene: 18. CDR1 and CDR2 from the germline V gene are SEHNR and FQNEAQ (reference sequence). The CDR3 consists of 19 residues.

The rearrangement joins TRBV5-6 to TRBJ1-2, with 9 bases that match TRBD1. From germline, CDR1 is SGHDT and CDR2 YYEEEE. The CDR3 consists of 14 residues. V shed 4 bases and J 4 bases; nucleotides not matched to a gene: 5. For the CDR3, the DNA is TGTGCCAGCAGCCCCCCGGGACAGGGCTATGGCTACACCTTC. Translated: CASSPPGQGYGYTF.

The chain's CDR3 is CASSRVLALGFREQYF. Written as DNA, the CDR3 is TGTGCCAGCAGCCGTGTCCTAGCTCTTGGTTTTCGCGAGCAGTACTTC. The chain recombines TRBV27 with TRBJ2-7, with D possibly being TRBD2 (5 bases). The CDR3 is made up of 16 amino acids. Germline CDR1 MNHEY, CDR2 SMNVEV (reference sequence). V was cut by 6 bases and J by 6 bases, with 24 bases left in between.